These 11 T cell receptor beta chains originate from one sample sequenced in a study of T-cell memory formation after mild COVID-19 (dated by TCRdb to the early 2020s). Library preparation used 5' RACE. TCRdb names Illumina NovaSeq 6000 as the instrument used. TCRdb took the public reads, trimmed them with fastp at Q25, ran MiXCR for clone calling and kept in-frame beta chains. A single entry per CDR3 protein holds the most common genes and DNA from its merged rows. The sample table contains around 82,000 distinct CDR3 sequences; only one count was recorded for around 13% of them. Of the sample, more than 35% is held by the ten largest clones. The sequenced sample was PBMCs or a T cell subset sorted from them (not recorded which). These receptors originate from a man aged 18 to 29 who had mild COVID-19 (a few samples of this study predate the infection). The sample titles of this study are shuffled in the database, so cell type and time point are left out; the donor was told from shared clones.

The chain carries TRBV9 and TRBJ2-3; TRBD2 aligns across 10 bases. From germline, CDR1 is SGDLS and CDR2 YYNGEE. With 4 bases clipped from V and 1 base from J, the junction kept 6 bases outside the gene matches. The CDR3 runs 16 residues. The CDR3: CASSPPSGGRTDTQYF. The CDR3 coding sequence is TGTGCCAGCAGCCCTCCTAGCGGGGGACGCACAGATACGCAGTATTTT.

V and J are TRBV12-3 or TRBV12-4 and TRBJ1-1, with TRBD1 identical over 8 bases. The CDR3 contains 14 residues. The trim removed 6 bases at V and 2 bases at J, leaving 5 bases unmatched. The CDR3 nucleotides are TGTGCCAGCAGCCACGGGACAGGCAACACTGAAGCTTTCTTT. Residues: CASSHGTGNTEAFF.

In this sample, this clonotype turned up a few times. CDR3 in amino acids: CASSLGDEAFF. CDR3 nucleotides: TGTGCCAGCAGCTTAGGAGATGAAGCTTTCTTT. V is TRBV13 and J is TRBJ1-1; the D is unclear. CDR1 PRHDT and CDR2 FYEKMQ come from the germline V gene (reference sequence). The CDR3 totals 11 residues. V was clipped by 0 bases and J by 7 bases, with 3 bases between them.

This clonotype was found a few times. This chain uses TRBV11-1 with TRBJ2-1; TRBD1 agrees at 7 bases. The V gene's germline CDR1 is SGHAT and CDR2 FQDESV (reference sequence). The trim removed 4 bases at V and 1 base at J, leaving 13 bases unmatched. This CDR3 is 18 amino acids long. CDR3 protein: CASSSQFGTATSYNEQFF. As DNA, the CDR3 is TGTGCCAGCAGCTCTCAATTCGGGACAGCTACGTCCTACAATGAGCAGTTCTTC.

V usage is TRBV7-9 and J usage is TRBJ1-1; D is uncertain. The CDR3 runs to 11 residues. V lost 8 bases and J lost 1, with 5 bases in between. Germline loops: CDR1 SEHNR, CDR2 FQNEAQ (reference sequence). CDR3 in DNA: TGTGCCAGCTCAACGAACACTGAAGCTTTCTTT. Protein sequence: CASSTNTEAFF.

The rearrangement joins TRBV19 to TRBJ1-5; 10 nucleotides match TRBD1. Germline assignment: CDR1 LNHDA and CDR2 SQIVND (reference sequence). V was clipped by 6 bases and J by 1 base; unmatched bases: 6. This CDR3 comprises 16 residues. DNA of the CDR3: TGTGCCAGTAGAGCGGACAGGGGGGAGAGCAATCAGCCCCAGCATTTT. Residues: CASRADRGESNQPQHF.

V and J are TRBV5-1 and TRBJ2-1; D is ambiguous. V gave up 0 bases and J gave up 10 bases, with 8 bases separating them. This CDR3 is built from 12 residues. The germline V gene has CDR1 SGHRS and CDR2 YFSETQ. The CDR3 sequence: CASSLVSQEQFF. DNA for the CDR3: TGCGCCAGCAGCTTGGTTTCCCAGGAGCAGTTCTTC. Complete variable domain (other parts from reference TRBV5-1 and TRBJ2-1): KAGVTQTPRYLIKTRGQQVTLSCSPISGHRSVSWYQQTPGQGLQFLFEYFSETQRNKGNFPGRFSGRQFSNSRSEMNVSTLELGDSALYLCASSLVSQEQFFGPGTRLTVL.

The chain links TRBV4-1 to TRBJ2-2; a possible D gene is TRBD2 (6 bases). The CDR3 is 14 residues long. Deletions cut 6 bases from V and 4 bases from J, with 12 bases between. Germline CDR1 reads MGHRA; CDR2 reads YSYEKL. CDR3 loop: CASRLEGSTGELFF. CDR3 DNA: TGCGCCAGCAGGTTGGAGGGGTCCACCGGGGAGCTGTTTTTT.

The V gene is TRBV20-1, the J gene TRBJ2-1, with D perhaps TRBD2 (6 bases). There are 17 residues in the CDR3. CDR1 is DFQATT, CDR2 SNEGSKA, per germline (reference sequence). Trimming removed 7 bases at V and 0 bases at J, with 22 bases between. CDR3 nucleotides: TGCAGTGTCTTGGATCGGGACTTCGGGGGCTCCTACAATGAGCAGTTCTTC. Its translation: CSVLDRDFGGSYNEQFF.

This chain connects TRBV6-2 or TRBV6-3 to TRBJ2-7; 12 bases line up with TRBD2. In germline, CDR1 is MNHEY, CDR2 SVGEGT. J gave up 1 base and V 0 bases, and 4 bases lay outside the gene matches. CDR3 size: 17 residues. CDR3 bases: TGTGCCAGCAGTTACTCGACTAGCGGGGGTCGGTCCTACGAGCAGTACGTC. Residues: CASSYSTSGGRSYEQYV.

This clonotype has ten or more counts. This chain connects TRBV9 to TRBJ2-7; no clear D. The germline gives CDR1 SGDLS, CDR2 YYNGEE. The CDR3 contains 13 residues. V shed 5 bases and J shed 0 bases, with 9 bases lying between them. The CDR3 region is CASSPGVSYEQYF. In nucleotides, the CDR3 is TGTGCCAGCAGTCCCGGTGTCTCCTACGAGCAGTACTTC. Together with reference TRBV9 and TRBJ2-7, the CDR3 gives the full variable domain: DSGVTQTPKHLITATGQRVTLRCSPRSGDLSVYWYQQSLDQGLQFLIQYYNGEERAKGNILERFSAQQFPDLHSELNLSSLELGDSALYFCASSPGVSYEQYFGPGTRLTVT.